This passage covers 21 T cell receptor beta chains from one sample sequenced in a study of T cells in Graves' hyperthyroidism and ophthalmopathy (dated by TCRdb to about 2019). The library was built by means of multiplex PCR. Sequencing was performed on an Illumina HiSeq 2000. The TCR beta CDR3 regions were amplified from RNA transcripts. The TCR CDR3 was subjected to a first round of RT-PCR using the HTBI primer set and the Qiagen OneStep RT-PCR kit. The raw public data were reprocessed by TCRdb itself: fastp quality trimming at Q25, MiXCR clonotype calling, in-frame beta chains only. Under each unique CDR3 protein, matching rows form one entry showing the most common genes and DNA. The sample contains a few hundred thousand distinct CDR3 sequences, approximately 15% of them found a single time. Around 58% of the sample lies in the top ten. Sequenced input: blood. These receptors originate from an older woman with Graves' ophthalmopathy.

This clonotype was seen repeatedly, ten times or more. CDR3 loop: CASSDVTAEQPYTF. The CDR3 DNA reads TGTGCCAGCAGTGACGTGACTGCCGAACAACCCTACACCTTC. The chain employs TRBV6-1 and TRBJ1-2; D not certain. V lost 3 bases and J lost 10, with 18 bases in between. Germline V gene lookup returns CDR1 MNHNS and CDR2 SASEGT. The CDR3 loop spans 14 amino acids.

The gene calls are TRBV6-5 and TRBJ1-2; the D is unclear. The CDR3 runs 14 residues. Trimming left V 4 bases short and J 4 bases short, with 13 bases between. CDR1 is MNHEY, CDR2 SVGAGI, per germline. For the CDR3, the DNA is TGTGCCAGCAGTTCCCCAGGCGGATTCTATGGCTACACCTTC. Translating gives CASSSPGGFYGYTF.

This clonotype was seen ten or more times. The chain uses TRBV11-2 and TRBJ2-1; D perhaps matches TRBD2 (6 bases). Trimming cost V 5 bases and J 8 bases, with 16 bases left between them. The germline V gene has CDR1 SGHAT and CDR2 FQNNGV. CDR3 length: 14 amino acids. The CDR3 nucleotides are TGTGCCAGCAGCCCCCTGACTAGTTTCTATGAGCAGTTCTTC. It translates to CASSPLTSFYEQFF.

This clonotype was recorded at least ten times. In DNA form, the CDR3 reads TGCAGCGTTAGCGGACAGGGGGCGAAAGCTTTCTTT. As protein: CSVSGQGAKAFF. The gene calls are TRBV29-1 and TRBJ1-1; TRBD1 aligns across 11 bases. The CDR3 is 12 residues long. Germline V CDR1 and CDR2: SQVTM, ANQGSEA. V was pared by 5 bases and J by 9 bases, with 5 bases of the junction left unmatched. The variable domain in full, with the rest retrieved from reference TRBV29-1 and TRBJ1-1, is SAVISQKPSRDICQRGTSLTIQCQVDSQVTMMFWYRQQPGQSLTLIATANQGSEATYESGFVIDKFPISRPNLTFSTLTVSNMSPEDSSIYLCSVSGQGAKAFFGQGTRLTVV.

This clonotype was counted ten times or more. This rearrangement joins TRBV4-1 to TRBJ2-5, with unresolved D. CDR3 length: 13 amino acids. Germline loops: CDR1 MGHRA, CDR2 YSYEKL. Trimming left V 4 bases short and J 1 base short, with 7 bases between. The CDR3 nucleotides read TGCGCCAGCAGCCTAAGACCCCAAGAGACCCAGTACTTC. Translated: CASSLRPQETQYF.

The rearrangement uses TRBV19 and TRBJ2-1; 7 bases agree with TRBD2. CDR3 length: 14 amino acids. The J segment lost 4 bases and the V segment lost 10 bases, leaving 10 bases of the junction unmatched. Germline V lookup: CDR1 LNHDA, CDR2 SQIVND (reference sequence). DNA for the CDR3: TGTGCCACAGCCCGGGCTAGCGGTTACAATGAGCAGTTCTTC. It translates to CATARASGYNEQFF.

The chain employs TRBV7-9 and TRBJ1-6; D is possibly TRBD1 (5 bases). Germline V lookup: CDR1 SEHNR, CDR2 FQNEAQ (reference sequence). The CDR3 contains 16 residues. The V gene lost 0 bases and the J gene lost 5 bases, with 11 bases spanning the gap. The CDR3 loop reads CASSLAHGHHNSPLHF. CDR3 nucleotides: TGTGCCAGCAGCTTAGCACACGGACACCATAATTCACCCCTCCACTTT.

The chain has TRBV9 and TRBJ2-1; 7 bases align to TRBD1. Trimming removed 3 bases from V and 3 bases from J; junction bases left unmatched: 9. This CDR3 has 16 residues. The germline gives CDR1 SGDLS, CDR2 YYNGEE. The CDR3 sequence: CASSARQGSNYNEQFF. The CDR3 bases are TGTGCCAGCAGCGCCCGACAGGGAAGTAACTACAATGAGCAGTTCTTC.

This clonotype came up many times. The chain links TRBV7-2 to TRBJ2-4, with D perhaps matching TRBD1 (7 bases). Trimming stripped 7 bases from V and 8 bases from J, with 15 bases between. This CDR3 spans 13 amino acids. Germline lookup yields CDR1 SGHTA and CDR2 FQGNSA. CDR3 sequence (DNA): TGTGCCAGCACCGGACCAGGGGGGCACATTCAGTACTTC. Its protein product is CASTGPGGHIQYF.

This clonotype was seen repeatedly, ten times or more. J is TRBJ2-7 and V is TRBV12-3 or TRBV12-4; no clear D gene. Trimming pared 5 bases from V and 0 bases from J, leaving 8 bases between. The CDR3 has 13 residues. In DNA form, the CDR3 reads TGTGCCAGCAGTCCGTCGACCTCCTACGAGCAGTACTTC. This codes for CASSPSTSYEQYF.

The chain couples TRBV11-3 to TRBJ2-1; D ambiguous. Trimming cost V 5 bases and J 6 bases, with 8 bases left between them. This CDR3 spans 12 amino acids. The germline CDR1 and CDR2 sequences are SGHNT and YENEEA. The CDR3 sequence is CASSQSTNEQFF. CDR3 in DNA: TGTGCCAGCAGCCAGTCTACCAATGAGCAGTTCTTC.

The chain joins TRBV6-2 or TRBV6-3 to TRBJ1-1, with TRBD1 matching 7 bases. This CDR3 has 14 amino acids. With V trimmed by 10 bases and J by 1 base, 9 bases remained unmatched. The germline V gene has CDR1 MNHEY and CDR2 SVGEGT. CDR3 amino acids: CATTPGQQNTEAFF. CDR3 sequence (DNA): TGTGCCACGACACCGGGACAGCAGAACACTGAAGCTTTCTTT.

This clonotype was seen ten or more times. The genes are TRBV12-3 or TRBV12-4 and TRBJ1-5; D remains ambiguous. The length of the CDR3 is 14 residues. V was cut by 1 base and J by 7 bases, with 11 bases left in between. The CDR3 protein is CASSLGGGPQPQHF. The CDR3 coding sequence is TGTGCCAGCAGTTTAGGAGGAGGCCCCCAGCCCCAGCATTTT.

This clonotype was recorded at least ten times. This sequence joins TRBV29-1 and TRBJ2-3; the D gene is possibly TRBD2 (6 bases). With 5 bases removed from V and 3 bases from J, the gap between germline ends came to 12 bases. Germline V lookup: CDR1 SQVTM, CDR2 ANQGSEA. The CDR3 has 13 residues. This CDR3 is CSVSPAGTDTQYF. CDR3 nucleotide sequence: TGCAGCGTTTCACCGGCGGGGACAGATACGCAGTATTTT.

Notes on this clonotype: One junction end disagrees with the germline gene, perhaps due to a read error. The chain joins TRBV5-1 to TRBJ2-7; 7 bases are a match to TRBD1. CDR1 and CDR2 (germline): SGHRS, YFSETQ. The CDR3 consists of 13 residues. The chain's CDR3 is CASSNRGNYEQYF. The CDR3, as DNA: TGTGCCAGCAGCAACAGGGGAAACTACGAGCAGTACTTC.

In this sample, this clonotype turned up many times. The chain employs TRBV6-1 and TRBJ1-1, with a tentative D call TRBD1 (5 bases). Trimming shortened V by 2 bases and J by 5 bases, and 15 bases separated the two germline ends. The CDR3 loop spans 15 amino acids. Germline-derived CDR1 and CDR2 are MNHNS and SASEGT. Written as DNA, the CDR3 is TGTGCCAGCAGTGAAATGGCGGCAGGGAGTACTGAAGCTTTCTTT. Protein: CASSEMAAGSTEAFF.

The J gene is TRBJ1-4, the V gene TRBV4-3; TRBD1 agrees at 8 bases. From germline, CDR1 is LGHNA and CDR2 YSLEER. The junction had 5 bases not matched to a gene; V was cut back by 1 base and J by 7 bases. The CDR3 is made up of 15 amino acids. The CDR3 loop is CASSQAPTGGEKLFF. In DNA, the CDR3 is TGCGCCAGCAGCCAAGCTCCAACAGGGGGTGAAAAACTGTTTTTT.

This chain joins TRBV20-1 and TRBJ1-1; 7 bases match TRBD1. J gave up 3 bases and V 6 bases, and 7 bases lay outside the gene matches. Germline values: CDR1 DFQATT, CDR2 SNEGSKA (reference sequence). The CDR3 covers 13 residues. CDR3 loop: CSAPGGGDTEAFF. Here the CDR3 DNA reads TGCAGTGCCCCAGGGGGGGGGGACACTGAAGCTTTCTTT.

V gene TRBV4-1 combines with J gene TRBJ2-3; D is perhaps TRBD2 (5 bases). The CDR3 runs to 15 residues. The germline V gene has CDR1 MGHRA and CDR2 YSYEKL. V gave up 3 bases and J gave up 2 bases, with 12 bases separating them. The CDR3 protein is CASSHISGYTDTQYF. CDR3 nucleotide sequence: TGCGCCAGCAGCCATATAAGCGGTTACACAGATACGCAGTATTTT.

The chain carries TRBV5-6 and TRBJ1-1; weak D call: TRBD1 (5 bases). Per the germline V gene, CDR1 is SGHDT and CDR2 is YYEEEE. The CDR3 runs 14 residues. The ends were cut back, 2 bases at V and 6 bases at J, with 14 bases in the middle. The CDR3 DNA reads TGTGCCAGCAGCTTATACTCGACAGCGGCTGAAGCTTTCTTT. Its protein product is CASSLYSTAAEAFF.

This clonotype has a handful of counts. CDR3: CASSEQGFSTDTQYF. CDR3 DNA sequence: TGTGCCAGCAGTGAACAGGGTTTTTCGACAGATACGCAGTATTTT. J is TRBJ2-3 and V is TRBV6-1; weak D call: TRBD1 (5 bases). V was cut by 2 bases and J by 3 bases, with 12 bases left in between. In germline, CDR1 is MNHNS, CDR2 SASEGT. This CDR3 has 15 residues.